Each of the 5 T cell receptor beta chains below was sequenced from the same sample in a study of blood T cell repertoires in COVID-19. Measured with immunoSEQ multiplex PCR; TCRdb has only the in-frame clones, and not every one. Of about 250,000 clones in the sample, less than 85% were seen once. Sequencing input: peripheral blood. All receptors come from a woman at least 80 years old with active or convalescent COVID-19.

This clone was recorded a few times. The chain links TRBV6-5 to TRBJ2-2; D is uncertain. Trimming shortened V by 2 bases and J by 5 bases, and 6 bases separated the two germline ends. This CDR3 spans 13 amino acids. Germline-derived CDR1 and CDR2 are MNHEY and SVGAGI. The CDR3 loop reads CASSYSVTGELFF. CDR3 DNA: TGTGCCAGCAGTTACAGCGTAACCGGGGAGCTGTTTTTT.

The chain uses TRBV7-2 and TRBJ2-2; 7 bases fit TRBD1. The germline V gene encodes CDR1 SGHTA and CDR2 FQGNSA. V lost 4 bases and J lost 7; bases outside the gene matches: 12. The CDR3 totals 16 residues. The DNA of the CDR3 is TGTGCCAGCAGCTCTAGGGGCCGACAGGGATTCGGGGAGCTGTTTTTT. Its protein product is CASSSRGRQGFGELFF. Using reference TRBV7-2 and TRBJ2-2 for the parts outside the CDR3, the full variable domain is GAGVSQSPSNKVTEKGKDVELRCDPISGHTALYWYRQSLGQGLEFLIYFQGNSAPDKSGLPSDRFSAERTGGSVSTLTIQRTQQEDSAVYLCASSSRGRQGFGELFFGEGSRLTVL.

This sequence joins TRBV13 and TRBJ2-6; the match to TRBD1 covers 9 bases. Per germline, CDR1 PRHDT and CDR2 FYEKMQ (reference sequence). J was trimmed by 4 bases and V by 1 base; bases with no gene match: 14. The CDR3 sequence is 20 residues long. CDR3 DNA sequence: TGTGCCAGCAGCTTAGTGCGACCACTACAGGGGGCGGCCGGGGCCAACGTCCTGACTTTC. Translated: CASSLVRPLQGAAGANVLTF.

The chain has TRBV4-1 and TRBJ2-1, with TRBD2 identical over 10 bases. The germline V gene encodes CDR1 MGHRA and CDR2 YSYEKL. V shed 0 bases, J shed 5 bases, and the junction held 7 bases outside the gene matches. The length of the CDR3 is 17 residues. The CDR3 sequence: CASSQEPSGGVNNEQFF. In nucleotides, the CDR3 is TGCGCCAGCAGCCAAGAGCCGAGCGGGGGGGTCAACAATGAGCAGTTCTTC.

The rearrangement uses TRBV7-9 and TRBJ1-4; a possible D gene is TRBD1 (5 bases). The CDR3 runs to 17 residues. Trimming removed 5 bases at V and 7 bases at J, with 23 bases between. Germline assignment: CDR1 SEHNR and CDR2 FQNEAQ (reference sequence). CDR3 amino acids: CASSPLIVAGVSEKLFF. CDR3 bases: TGTGCCAGCAGCCCCCTTATCGTTGCGGGGGTCAGTGAAAAACTGTTTTTT.